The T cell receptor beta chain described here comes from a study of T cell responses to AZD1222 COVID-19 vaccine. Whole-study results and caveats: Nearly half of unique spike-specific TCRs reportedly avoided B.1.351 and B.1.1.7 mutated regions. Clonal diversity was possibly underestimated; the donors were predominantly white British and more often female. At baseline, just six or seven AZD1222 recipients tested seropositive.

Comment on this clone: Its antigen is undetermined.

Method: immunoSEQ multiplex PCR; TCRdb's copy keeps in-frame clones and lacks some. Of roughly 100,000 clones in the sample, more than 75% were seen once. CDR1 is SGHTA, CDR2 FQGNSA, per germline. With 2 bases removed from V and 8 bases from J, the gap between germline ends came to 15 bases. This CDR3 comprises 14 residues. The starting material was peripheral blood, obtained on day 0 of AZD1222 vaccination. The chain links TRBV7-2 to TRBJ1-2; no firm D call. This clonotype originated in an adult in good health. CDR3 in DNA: TGTGCCAGCAGCTTAAATCCAGGAGAAGGCGGCTACACCTTC. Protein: CASSLNPGEGGYTF. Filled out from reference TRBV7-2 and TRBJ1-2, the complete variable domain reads GAGVSQSPSNKVTEKGKDVELRCDPISGHTALYWYRQSLGQGLEFLIYFQGNSAPDKSGLPSDRFSAERTGGSVSTLTIQRTQQEDSAVYLCASSLNPGEGGYTFGSGTRLTVV.